What follows is one TCR beta chain and its context. The method was immunoSEQ multiplex PCR; TCRdb's version includes in-frame clones alone and lacks a portion of them. The sample yields 150,000 to 200,000 clones, approximately 96% seen once. The sample belongs to a study of cytomegalovirus exposure and HLA in healthy donors. Material for sequencing was PBMCs. The clonotype originates from a woman aged 18-29 years in good health and CMV-seronegative.

The DNA for the CDR3 is TGTGCCAGCAGTGAAGGAGGGTCGTACGTAAGAGATGGCTACACCTTC. This translates into CASSEGGSYVRDGYTF. The chain links TRBV2 to TRBJ1-2; D call uncertain. The CDR3 has 16 residues. Germline-derived CDR1 and CDR2 are SNHLY and FYNNEI. Trimming cost V 1 base and J 6 bases, with 18 bases left between them.